Given below is one T cell receptor beta chain in context. Its cognate antigen is unknown. This record comes from a study of response to subunit inactivated influenza vaccine. General study findings and limits: Seasonal influenza vaccination, on each occasion, was suggested by the authors to recruit few new T cells.

MiXCR was run by TCRdb on the RT-PCR reads, yielding one entry per CDR3 protein. The sample comprises about 190,000 distinct CDR3 sequences, 14% of which are singletons, and about 28% rests with the top ten. Source: CD8+ T cells sorted from PBMCs, taken 5 days after vaccination. The TCR originated in a man aged 45 to 65 who received an inactivated influenza vaccine.

This chain's CDR3 is CASSPTSGRNTGELFF. CDR3 sequence (DNA): TGTGCCAGCAGCCCCACTAGCGGGAGGAACACCGGGGAGCTGTTTTTT. The rearrangement uses TRBV7-6 and TRBJ2-2; 11 bases map to TRBD2. This CDR3 has 16 residues. Looked up from germline, CDR1 is SGHVS and CDR2 is FNYEAQ. J was trimmed by 1 base and V by 5 bases; bases with no gene match: 3.